This T cell receptor (beta chain) was sequenced for a study of blood T cell repertoires in COVID-19. In the study overall: COVID-19 samples from acute and convalescent phases originated in the United States, Italy and Spain. T cells, B-cell-depleted T cells, or PBMCs supplied cDNA or gDNA.

This CDR3 has 15 amino acids. V shed 7 bases, J shed 2 bases, and the junction held 8 bases outside the gene matches. The germline CDR1 and CDR2 sequences are SQVTM and ANQGSEA. In the original processing: The assay estimated nucleated cells by amplifying reference gene primers. TCRdb's table, derived via immunoSEQ multiplex PCR, lists solely in-frame clones and lacks some. From that table come the V and J calls and clone size; the DNA was used to work out D and trimming. This table holds tens of thousands of clones, around 84% found once. The receptor was isolated from a man aged 45-65 years with active COVID-19. Sequences were obtained from peripheral blood. The rearrangement joins TRBV29-1 to TRBJ2-2; 9 bases agree with TRBD2. This chain's CDR3 is CSARNSGSNTGELFF. The CDR3 nucleotides are TGCAGCGCTAGAAATAGCGGGAGTAACACCGGGGAGCTGTTTTTT.